This T cell receptor (beta chain) was recorded in a study of early T cells in non-severe SARS-CoV-2 infection. The CDR3 has 15 residues. V was trimmed by 6 bases and J by 3 bases, leaving 15 bases between them. Germline-derived CDR1 and CDR2 are MNHEY and SVGAGI. MiXCR, run by TCRdb on the 5' RACE reads, gives a single entry per CDR3 protein. The table includes some 71,000 distinct CDR3 sequences, 8% to 10% detected once. In this sample, this clonotype turned up a few times. The V and J genes are TRBV6-5 and TRBJ2-1; TRBD1 might be the D (5 bases). The sequence was collected from an adult who was a healthcare worker with PCR-confirmed SARS-CoV-2 infection or an uninfected control (not recorded which). The material sequenced was whole blood, taken at baseline. The CDR3, as DNA: TGTGCCAGCAGCCCGACTGGGGCCGGCTACAATGAGCAGTTCTTC. As protein: CASSPTGAGYNEQFF.